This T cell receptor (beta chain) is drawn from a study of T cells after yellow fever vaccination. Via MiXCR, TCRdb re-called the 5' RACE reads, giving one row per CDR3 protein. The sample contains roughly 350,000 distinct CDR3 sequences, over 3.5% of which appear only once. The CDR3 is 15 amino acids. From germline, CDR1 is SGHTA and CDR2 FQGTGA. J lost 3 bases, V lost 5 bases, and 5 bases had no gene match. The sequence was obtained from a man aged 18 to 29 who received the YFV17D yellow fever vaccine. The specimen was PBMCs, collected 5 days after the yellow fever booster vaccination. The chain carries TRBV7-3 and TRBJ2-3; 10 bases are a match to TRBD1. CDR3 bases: TGTGCCAGCAGCCGCGCGGGACAGGGGACAGATACGCAGTATTTT. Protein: CASSRAGQGTDTQYF. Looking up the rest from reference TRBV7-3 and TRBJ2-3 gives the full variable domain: GAGVSQTPSNKVTEKGKYVELRCDPISGHTALYWYRQSLGQGPEFLIYFQGTGAADDSGLPNDRFFAVRPEGSVSTLKIQRTERGDSAVYLCASSRAGQGTDTQYFGPGTRLTVL.